This TCR beta chain was captured by sequencing in a study of blood T cell repertoires in COVID-19. On the study more broadly: COVID-19 samples, acute and convalescent, were from the United States, Italy and Spain. T cells, B-cell-depleted T cells, or PBMCs supplied cDNA or gDNA.

In the source study's methods: Nucleated cell number was recorded as an estimate derived from reference gene primer amplification. The method was immunoSEQ multiplex PCR; TCRdb's version includes in-frame clones alone and lacks a portion of them. Clone size and the V and J calls come from that table; the DNA yielded D and trimming. The table has approximately 65,000 clones, approximately 92% seen once. The sample comprised peripheral blood. The receptor was derived from a woman aged 45-65 years with active COVID-19.

CDR3 nucleotides: TGCGGGTCAGGACTTTACAATGAGCAGTTCTTC. Translated: CGSGLYNEQFF. The J gene is TRBJ2-1, the V gene TRBV29-1, with D tentatively TRBD2 (5 bases). The V gene's germline CDR1 is SQVTM and CDR2 ANQGSEA. This CDR3 is built from 11 residues.